Listed here are 16 T cell receptor beta chains from one sample, sequenced in a study of cytomegalovirus exposure and HLA in healthy donors. Both 60 Vbeta primers and 13 Jbeta primers went into the PCR. Libraries were prepared by immunoSEQ multiplex PCR; TCRdb keeps only in-frame clonotypes and omits some of them. The table has roughly 120,000 clones, around three quarters seen once; the top ten hold around 3.6%. Material: PBMCs. Receptor source: a man between 35 and 55 years old in good health and CMV-seronegative.

The V gene is TRBV13, the J gene TRBJ2-4; 7 bases line up with TRBD1. Germline V CDR1 and CDR2: PRHDT, FYEKMQ (reference sequence). CDR3 length: 16 amino acids. V trimming: 5 bases; J trimming: 3 bases; junction bases outside the gene matches: 10. The CDR3 nucleotides are TGTGCCAGCAGCCAACCCACCGGGACAGACAAAAACATTCAGTACTTC. This sequence encodes CASSQPTGTDKNIQYF.

This chain uses TRBV19 with TRBJ2-7; perhaps TRBD1 as D (6 bases). The CDR3 covers 13 residues. CDR1 and CDR2 from the germline V gene are LNHDA and SQIVND (reference sequence). The germline V and J ends were trimmed by 3 bases and 4 bases, with 10 bases remaining between them. The CDR3 spells CASSMWGPYEQYF. The CDR3 bases are TGTGCCAGTAGTATGTGGGGGCCTTACGAGCAGTACTTC.

The chain uses TRBV6-5 and TRBJ2-6; 7 nucleotides agree with TRBD1. The CDR3 runs 15 residues. V shed 6 bases and J 4 bases; nucleotides not matched to a gene: 6. Germline V gene sequence: CDR1 MNHEY, CDR2 SVGAGI. The CDR3 nucleotides read TGTGCCAGCAGGCTACAGGGGCCCGGGGCCAACGTCCTGACTTTC. This translates into CASRLQGPGANVLTF.

This sequence joins TRBV7-3 and TRBJ2-7; 9 bases align to TRBD1. CDR3 length: 16 residues. Germline V gene data show CDR1 as SGHTA and CDR2 as FQGTGA. V lost 5 bases and J lost 4; bases outside the gene matches: 12. CDR3 coding DNA: TGTGCCAGCAGCCCCTCCCCAATACAGGGGGCTTACGAGCAGTACTTC. It encodes CASSPSPIQGAYEQYF. The variable domain in full, completed from reference TRBV7-3 and TRBJ2-7, reads GAGVSQTPSNKVTEKGKYVELRCDPISGHTALYWYRQSLGQGPEFLIYFQGTGAADDSGLPNDRFFAVRPEGSVSTLKIQRTERGDSAVYLCASSPSPIQGAYEQYFGPGTRLTVT.

This chain links TRBV5-1 with TRBJ1-4; the D is unclear. The CDR3 runs 17 residues. The V end was cut by 0 bases, the J end by 0 bases, with 12 bases between. Germline CDR1 is SGHRS and CDR2 is YFSETQ. The DNA of the CDR3 is TGCGCCAGCAGCTTGGATATTGGGAGCGCAACTAATGAAAAACTGTTTTTT. It yields the protein CASSLDIGSATNEKLFF.

J is TRBJ1-6 and V is TRBV5-6; TRBD1 agrees at 9 bases. V trimming: 1 base; J trimming: 11 bases; junction bases outside the gene matches: 10. Looked up from germline, CDR1 is SGHDT and CDR2 is YYEEEE. The CDR3 consists of 16 residues. The CDR3 region has the DNA TGTGCCAGCAGCTTGTTGTTGACAGGGGGTGTGGCACCCCTCCACTTT. Translation gives CASSLLLTGGVAPLHF. The full variable domain, completed using reference TRBV5-6 and TRBJ1-6, is DAGVTQSPTHLIKTRGQQVTLRCSPKSGHDTVSWYQQALGQGPQFIFQYYEEEERQRGNFPDRFSGHQFPNYSSELNVNALLLGDSALYLCASSLLLTGGVAPLHFGNGTRLTVT.

The chain recombines TRBV28 with TRBJ2-5, with D perhaps matching TRBD1 (5 bases). The DNA matches TRBJ2-7 better at its end, which makes the J call doubtful. CDR3 length equals 13 residues. The germline CDR1 and CDR2 sequences are MDHEN and SYDVKM. The CDR3 DNA reads as TGTGCCAGCAGTTTAGGGGCAGTCTACGAGCAGTACTTC. Encoded protein: CASSLGAVYEQYF.

V gene TRBV18 combines with J gene TRBJ2-5; possible D gene TRBD2, 5 bases. This CDR3 spans 15 amino acids. Looked up from germline, CDR1 is KGHSH and CDR2 is LQKENI. V lost 2 bases to trimming and J lost 3 bases, with 13 bases between them. CDR3 sequence: CASSPTITREETQYF. Written as DNA, the CDR3 is TGTGCCAGCTCACCAACTATCACGAGGGAAGAGACCCAGTACTTC.

This clone was seen just once. V usage is TRBV6-5 and J usage is TRBJ2-7; 10 positions match TRBD1. After removal of 6 bases from V and 1 base from J, the junction contained 6 bases not matched to a gene. CDR1 and CDR2 from the germline V gene are MNHEY and SVGAGI. CDR3 length: 15 residues. This CDR3 is CASRRGTGESYEQYF. The DNA for the CDR3 is TGTGCCAGCAGAAGGGGGACAGGGGAATCCTACGAGCAGTACTTC.

This clone has just a few counts. The chain recombines TRBV2 with TRBJ1-2; 10 bases are a match to TRBD1. CDR3 length: 15 residues. Germline trimming cut 4 bases from V and 6 bases from J; bases unmatched to any gene: 8. Germline V lookup: CDR1 SNHLY, CDR2 FYNNEI. The CDR3 DNA is TGTGCCAGCAGTGCTCTTGGGACAGGGGTGGATGGCTACACCTTC. Translated, it gives CASSALGTGVDGYTF.

This clone was counted only a few times. The chain carries TRBV7-6 and TRBJ2-5; tentative D call: TRBD1 (6 bases). V lost 5 bases, J lost 2 bases, and 12 bases lay in between. Germline V gene sequence: CDR1 SGHVS, CDR2 FNYEAQ. The CDR3 has 14 residues. The CDR3 loop is CASSLQGNQETQYF. The DNA for the CDR3 is TGTGCCAGCAGCCTACAGGGAAATCAAGAGACCCAGTACTTC.

This chain joins TRBV5-1 and TRBJ1-1; 9 bases map to TRBD1. Germline CDR1 SGHRS, CDR2 YFSETQ. J lost 7 bases, V lost 0 bases, and 4 bases had no gene match. This CDR3 contains 14 residues. The CDR3 DNA reads as TGCGCCAGCAGCTTGGGCGGGACAGGGATTGAAGCTTTCTTT. This encodes CASSLGGTGIEAFF.

About this clone: One junction end disagrees with the germline gene, perhaps due to a read error. Other DNA sequences in this specimen translate into the identical CDR3. V gene TRBV19 combines with J gene TRBJ2-1, with D possibly matching TRBD2 (6 bases). The CDR3 is 12 residues long. Per the germline V gene, CDR1 is LNHDA and CDR2 is SQIVND (reference sequence). DNA for the CDR3: TGCGCCAGTAGTATTGCGGGACGTCAATGGTTCTTC. It is translated as CASSIAGRQWFF. Variable domain in full (rest from reference TRBV19 and TRBJ2-1): DGGITQSPKYLFRKEGQNVTLSCEQNLNHDAMYWYRQDPGQGLRLIYYSQIVNDFQKGDIAEGYSVSREKKESFPLTVTSAQKNPTAFYLCASSIAGRQWFFGPGTRLTVL.

The chain employs TRBV7-2 and TRBJ1-5; possible D gene TRBD1, 6 bases. This CDR3 contains 14 residues. Germline CDR1 reads SGHTA; CDR2 reads FQGNSA. Trimming removed 6 bases at V and 5 bases at J, with 14 bases between. CDR3 nucleotide sequence: TGTGCCAGCAGTCCTGGACAGAGTTATCAGCCCCAGCATTTT. Its protein is CASSPGQSYQPQHF.

This clone was detected a few times. The chain recombines TRBV10-3 with TRBJ1-1; D is possibly TRBD1 (6 bases). This CDR3 has 12 residues. V dropped 4 bases and J dropped 6 bases, with 9 bases sitting between them. Germline CDR1 ENHRY, CDR2 SYGVKD. Here the CDR3 DNA reads TGTGCCATCAGTGCGACAGGCGCTGAAGCTTTCTTT. Translation gives CAISATGAEAFF.

The CDR3 reads CAWTHTGAEETQYF. DNA for the CDR3: TGTGCCTGGACCCACACAGGGGCTGAGGAGACCCAGTACTTC. The J gene is TRBJ2-5, the V gene TRBV30; 7 nucleotides match TRBD1. From germline, CDR1 is GTSNPN and CDR2 SVGIG (reference sequence). Unmatched junction bases numbered 10, after V lost 4 bases and J lost 5 bases. The CDR3 is 14 residues long.